A selection of T cell receptor beta chains follows, all from one sample in a study of T cell changes during pregnancy in multiple sclerosis. TCRdb's table, derived via immunoSEQ multiplex PCR, lists solely in-frame clones and lacks some. This sample yields 45,000 to 65,000 clones, of which 85% to 95% are seen a single time; about 3% belongs to the top ten. Source: CD8+ T cells from peripheral blood mononuclear cells, taken in the third trimester of pregnancy. The origin of the receptors is a female donor with multiple sclerosis, enrolled in a pregnancy study. Both conserved end residues are part of each CDR3. D genes are given only for firm matches. Only part of the rows carry a size: once, few, many, or a class if the clone is expanded.

V	J	D	size	DNA	CDR3
TRBV28	TRBJ2-7	TRBD2	once	TGTGCCAGCAGTTTCCAGCGGGAGATCCACGAGCAGTACTTC	CASSFQREIHEQYF
TRBV10-1	TRBJ2-1	TRBD2	-	TGCGCCAGCAGTGAGTCGGCGGCGGGAGAGGCCTACAATGAGCAGTTCTTC	CASSESAAGEAYNEQFF
TRBV28	TRBJ1-2	-	-	TGTGCCAGCAGTCATACTCCTCCTTGGGCCTATGGCTACACCTTC	CASSHTPPWAYGYTF
TRBV13	TRBJ1-2	TRBD1	-	TGTGCCAGCAGCTTAGCCCGACAGGGAACGGACTATGGCTACACCTTC	CASSLARQGTDYGYTF
TRBV15	TRBJ1-1	TRBD1	-	TGTGCCACCAGCAGAGATGTTAGACAGGGCACTGAAGCTTTCTTT	CATSRDVRQGTEAFF
TRBV5-1	TRBJ2-1	-	-	TGCGCCAGCAGCTTGGGGCTAGAGGCGAACAATGAGCAGTTCTTC	CASSLGLEANNEQFF
TRBV2	TRBJ2-5	TRBD2	-	TGTGCCAGCAGTGAAATTCTAGCGGGAGTTGGGGAGACCCAGTACTTC	CASSEILAGVGETQYF
TRBV13	TRBJ2-1	TRBD2	-	TGTGCCAGCAAGACGGCGGGAGCGAACTACAATGAGCAGTTCTTC	CASKTAGANYNEQFF
TRBV10-1	TRBJ2-3	-	-	TGCGCCAGCAGTGATCCCAGGGCAGAAACAGATACGCAGTATTTT	CASSDPRAETDTQYF
TRBV6-1	TRBJ2-1	-	-	TGTGCCAGCCGGAGGATGGTTGGTGGTATGGATGAGCAGTTCTTC	CASRRMVGGMDEQFF
TRBV7-9	TRBJ1-2	TRBD1	-	TGTGCCAGCAGCTTATTGAAGACAGGGATCCATGGCTACACCTTC	CASSLLKTGIHGYTF
TRBV27	TRBJ1-1	TRBD1	-	TGTGCCAGCAGTTTATCGACAGGGGGGTGGACTGAAGCTTTCTTT	CASSLSTGGWTEAFF
TRBV5-6	TRBJ2-7	-	-	TGTGCCAGCAGCACGTCGGGGGAAATCTACGAGCAGTACTTC	CASSTSGEIYEQYF
TRBV6-5	TRBJ2-1	TRBD2	-	TGTGCCAGCAGTTACGCGGGAGGGGGCAATGAGCAGTTCTTC	CASSYAGGGNEQFF
TRBV6-6	TRBJ2-5	-	-	TGTGCCAGCAGTTACTCCTTCGACAACCAAGAGACCCAGTACTTC	CASSYSFDNQETQYF
TRBV27	TRBJ2-2	TRBD2	-	TGTGCCAGCAGGCTAGCGGGAGGGAGCACCGGGGAGCTGTTTTTT	CASRLAGGSTGELFF
TRBV4-1	TRBJ2-1	TRBD2	-	TGCGCCAGCAGCCTACGGACTAGCGGGAGGGCTCTGAATGACAATGAGCAGTTCTTC	CASSLRTSGRALNDNEQFF
TRBV9	TRBJ1-2	-	-	TGTGCCAGCAGCGCAGGGATGGGGGGACTCTACACCTTC	CASSAGMGGLYTF
TRBV19	TRBJ2-7	-	-	TGTGCCAGTAGTAGTGGCCCGGGCGGGGACGAGCAGTACTTC	CASSSGPGGDEQYF
TRBV6-4	TRBJ1-3	-	-	TGTGCCAGCAGGGCGAGGGACTGCTGCTCTGGAAACACCATATATTTT	CASRARDCCSGNTIYF
TRBV10-1	TRBJ2-1	-	few	TGCGCCATCCATAATGAGCAGTTCTTC	CAIHNEQFF
TRBV11-2	TRBJ2-5	TRBD1	-	TGTGCCAGCAGCCCGGGACAGGGGGTAGAGGAGACCCAGTACTTC	CASSPGQGVEETQYF
TRBV25-1	TRBJ2-1	TRBD1	-	TGTGCCAGCAGTGAATATGGGACAGGGGACAATGAGCAGTTCTTC	CASSEYGTGDNEQFF
TRBV7-9	TRBJ2-7	-	-	TGTGCCAGCAGCTCCCTCAGGGGGGATAGGCACGAGCAGTACTTC	CASSSLRGDRHEQYF
TRBV5-1	TRBJ2-7	TRBD1	few	TGCGCCAGCAGCTCCCCAGACAGGGACGAGCAGTACTTC	CASSSPDRDEQYF
TRBV29-1	TRBJ2-5	-	-	TGCAGCGTTGAAGATCGGGAGCAAGAGACCCAGTACTTC	CSVEDREQETQYF
TRBV7-9	TRBJ2-3	-	once	TGTGCCAGCAGCTTACTTAGCACAGATACGCAGTATTTT	CASSLLSTDTQYF
TRBV19	TRBJ1-2	TRBD1	-	TGTGCCAGTAGCCAGACAGGGGATGGCTACACCTTC	CASSQTGDGYTF
TRBV9	TRBJ1-5	-	-	TGTGCCAGCAGGCCGGGACACCTTTTCGTGAGCAATCAGCCCCAGCATTTT	CASRPGHLFVSNQPQHF
TRBV6-5	TRBJ1-5	TRBD1	-	TGTGCCAGCAGTTCGCGGACAGGGATCAATCAGCCCCAGCATTTT	CASSSRTGINQPQHF
TRBV6-1	TRBJ2-3	TRBD2	-	TGTGCCAGCAGTGAATTAGCGGGAGGAGGAAATACGCAGTATTTT	CASSELAGGGNTQYF
TRBV6-5	TRBJ2-1	TRBD2	-	TGTGCCAGCAGTTACGGGGCGGGAGGGCTAAATGAGCAGTTCTTC	CASSYGAGGLNEQFF
TRBV4-3	TRBJ2-6	-	few	TGCGCCAGCAGCCAATTGCCACAGGCCTCTGGGGCCAACGTCCTGACTTTC	CASSQLPQASGANVLTF
TRBV27	TRBJ1-2	-	-	TGTGCCAGCAGTTTAAGCCGGGGAGAGGGCTACACCTTC	CASSLSRGEGYTF
TRBV6-6	TRBJ2-7	-	-	TGTGCCAGCAGTTACTCCGGGGGTTCCGAGCAGTACTTC	CASSYSGGSEQYF
TRBV5-1	TRBJ1-4	-	-	TGCGCCAGCACCGCCGGGGCAACTAATGAAAAACTGTTTTTT	CASTAGATNEKLFF
TRBV6-1	TRBJ2-2	TRBD2	-	TGTGCCAGCAGTGAAACTGTTTTAGCGGGAGGGAACACCGGGGAGCTGTTTTTT	CASSETVLAGGNTGELFF
TRBV13	TRBJ2-7	TRBD1	-	TGTGCCAGCAGCTTAGCGGACAGGGGATACGAGCAGTACTTC	CASSLADRGYEQYF
TRBV19	TRBJ1-2	-	-	TGTGCCAGTAGTATAGTAGATACGGGGAGCTACACCTTC	CASSIVDTGSYTF
TRBV28	TRBJ2-7	TRBD1	-	TGTGCCAGCACTTGGACAGGGACTGGCTACGAGCAGTACTTC	CASTWTGTGYEQYF
TRBV10-1	TRBJ2-7	-	-	TGCGCCAGCAGTGACGGCTCCTACGAGCAGTACTTC	CASSDGSYEQYF
TRBV5-6	TRBJ1-1	-	-	TGTGCCAGCAGCGCCGGAGCGGTGAACACTGAAGCTTTCTTT	CASSAGAVNTEAFF
TRBV7-8	TRBJ2-7	-	-	TGTGCCAGCAGCGCCCCTAGCGCTTACTACGAGCAGTACTTC	CASSAPSAYYEQYF
TRBV30	TRBJ2-1	-	-	TGTGCCTGGAGTGTAGGTAGGGGCAATGAGCAGTTCTTC	CAWSVGRGNEQFF
TRBV13	TRBJ2-3	TRBD2	-	TGTGCCAGCAGCTTGGGACTAGCGGGCACAGATACGCAGTATTTT	CASSLGLAGTDTQYF
TRBV19	TRBJ1-5	-	few	TGTGCCAGTAGTATAGAACAGTTCAATCAGCCCCAGCATTTT	CASSIEQFNQPQHF
TRBV27	TRBJ2-5	TRBD2	-	TGTGCCAGCAGTTTAGGACTAGCGGGAGAAGAGACCCAGTACTTC	CASSLGLAGEETQYF
TRBV12-1	TRBJ2-5	-	-	TGTGCCAGCATATCAGGCGGGAGAGGGTCAGAGACCCAGTACTTC	CASISGGRGSETQYF
TRBV19	TRBJ2-2	TRBD1	-	TGTGCCAGTAGTCCACTCGGGACAGGGCTCGGGGAGCTGTTTTTT	CASSPLGTGLGELFF
TRBV4-2	TRBJ2-7	-	-	TGTGCCAGCAGCCCTCCCCTTTCCTACGAGCAGTACTTC	CASSPPLSYEQYF
TRBV2	TRBJ1-5	-	-	TGTGCCAGCTGGGGGCCAGGGGCAGGGCAGCCCCAGCATTTT	CASWGPGAGQPQHF
TRBV2	TRBJ2-3	-	-	TGTGCCAGCAGTGTTGGGGGACTGGGTACGCAGTATTTT	CASSVGGLGTQYF
TRBV30	TRBJ2-7	TRBD1	few	TGTGCCTTGGAAACCGGGACAGGCTTAGAGCAGTACTTC	CALETGTGLEQYF
TRBV19	TRBJ1-1	-	few	TGTGCCAGTAGTGTAAACAGGGAAACCGGGAACACTGAAGCTTTCTTT	CASSVNRETGNTEAFF